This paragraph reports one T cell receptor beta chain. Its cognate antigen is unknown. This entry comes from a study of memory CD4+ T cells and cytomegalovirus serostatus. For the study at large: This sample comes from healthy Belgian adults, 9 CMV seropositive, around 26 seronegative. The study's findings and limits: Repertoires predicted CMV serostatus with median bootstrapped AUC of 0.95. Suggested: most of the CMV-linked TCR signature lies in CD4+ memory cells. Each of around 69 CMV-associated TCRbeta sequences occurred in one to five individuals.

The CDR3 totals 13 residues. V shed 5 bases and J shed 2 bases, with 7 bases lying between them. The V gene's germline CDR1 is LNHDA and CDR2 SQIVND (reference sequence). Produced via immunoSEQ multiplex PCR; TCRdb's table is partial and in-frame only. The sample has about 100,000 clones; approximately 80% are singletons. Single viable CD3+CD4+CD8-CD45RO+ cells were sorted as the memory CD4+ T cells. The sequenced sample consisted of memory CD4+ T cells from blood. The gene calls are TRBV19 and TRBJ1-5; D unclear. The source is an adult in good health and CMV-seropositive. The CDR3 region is CASSPTGNQPQHF. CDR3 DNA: TGTGCCAGTAGTCCTACGGGCAATCAGCCCCAGCATTTT.